This T cell receptor beta chain was identified during a study of cytomegalovirus exposure and HLA in healthy donors. Overall study findings and caveats: Cytomegalovirus association was assigned to some 160 TCR beta chains.

This clone showed up just once. Its antigen remains unidentified. Profiled with immunoSEQ multiplex PCR; TCRdb holds only in-frame clones, not every one. The repertoire holds 150,000 or so clones, with around 83% as singletons. The CDR3 is 14 amino acids. CDR1 and CDR2 from the germline V gene are SGHDT and YYEEEE. V lost 0 bases, J lost 7 bases, and 13 bases lay in between. This receptor was obtained from a human donor in good health. V usage is TRBV5-6 and J usage is TRBJ1-2; D is unresolved. The sequenced sample was PBMCs. Here the CDR3 DNA reads TGTGCCAGCAGCTTGGCCCCCACGGGAGGTGGCTACACCTTC. Translating gives CASSLAPTGGGYTF.